The sequence of this T cell receptor beta chain was determined in a study of post-analysis software for immune sequencing data. Study summary: Some patients lacked subtype; others had relapsing-remitting, secondary progressive or progressive-relapsing disease.

This clonotype has more than one count but fewer than ten. Its antigen remains unidentified. TCR beta cDNA libraries had unique molecular identifiers. MiXCR was run by TCRdb on the PCR reads, yielding one entry per CDR3 protein. The table records about 460,000 distinct CDR3 sequences, approximately 46% of them present only once. Findings and limits, study-wide: Those samples that were prepared in the same batch co-clustered strongly by F measure. Compared with controls, patients showed significantly lower normalized Chao1 diversity. Patients had higher frequencies than controls of roughly 5 TRBV segments, including TRBV5-6, TRBV5-1 and TRBV20-1.

The V gene lost 3 bases and the J gene lost 5 bases, with 18 bases spanning the gap. The CDR3 extends over 16 amino acids. Germline CDR1 MNHEY, CDR2 SMNVEV (reference sequence). What was sequenced was blood. The rearrangement uses TRBV27 and TRBJ2-3, with D perhaps assigned TRBD1 or TRBD2 (5 bases each). This clonotype was sampled from a girl aged 10 to 17 with multiple sclerosis. CDR3 region: CASSFFPGRDGDTQYF. The CDR3, as DNA: TGTGCCAGCAGTTTTTTCCCCGGACGGGACGGAGATACGCAGTATTTT.